Below, 26 T cell receptor beta chains from the same sample are listed, as sequenced in a study of blood T cell repertoires in COVID-19 (dated by TCRdb to 2018 to 2021). Library preparation used the immunoSEQ multiplex PCR assay. TCRdb holds this immuneACCESS table with in-frame rearrangements only. Some clones are missing; in checked studies, unresolved V genes explain under half, and the rest has no known cause. A total of over 150,000 clones appear in this sample, around 89% of them only once. The ten largest make up roughly 2% of the sample. Sequences were obtained from peripheral blood. All receptors derive from a young man who had recovered from COVID-19.

The rearrangement links TRBV3-1 (or the pseudogene TRBV3-2) to TRBJ2-7; TRBD2 aligns across 9 bases. J lost 3 bases, V lost 4 bases, and 4 bases had no gene match. CDR3 length: 14 residues. In germline, CDR1 is LGHDT, CDR2 YNNKEL (reference sequence). CDR3 in DNA: TGTGCCAGCAGCCTTAGCGGGAGCGGCTACGAGCAGTACTTC. Protein product: CASSLSGSGYEQYF.

V and J are TRBV3-1 (or the pseudogene TRBV3-2) and TRBJ2-7; the match to TRBD1 covers 8 bases. CDR3 size: 11 residues. V shed 9 bases, J shed 4 bases, and the junction held 2 bases outside the gene matches. In germline, CDR1 is LGHDT, CDR2 YNNKEL (reference sequence). CDR3 region: CARGQDYEQYF. In DNA form, the CDR3 reads TGTGCCAGGGGACAGGATTACGAGCAGTACTTC.

The CDR3 is CASSPGAESSPLHF. CDR3 DNA sequence: TGCGCCAGCAGCCCTGGGGCAGAGTCCTCACCCCTCCACTTT. The chain uses TRBV5-1 and TRBJ1-6; tentative D call: TRBD1 (5 bases). V dropped 4 bases and J dropped 10 bases, with 15 bases sitting between them. Looked up from germline, CDR1 is SGHRS and CDR2 is YFSETQ. This CDR3 has 14 residues.

This chain uses TRBV12-3 or TRBV12-4 with TRBJ2-7; TRBD1 is a possible D gene (5 bases). V was pared by 7 bases and J by 4 bases, with 14 bases between. The CDR3 has 13 amino acids. The CDR3 DNA is TGTGCCAGCACCTGGGGCCTCCTATACGAGCAGTACTTC. Amino acid sequence: CASTWGLLYEQYF.

This chain links TRBV4-2 with TRBJ1-6; 9 bases map to TRBD1. Unmatched junction bases numbered 10, after V lost 5 bases and J lost 8 bases. This CDR3 is 16 amino acids long. Per germline, CDR1 LGHNA and CDR2 YNFKEQ. CDR3 sequence reads: CASSSEEGQGYSPLHF. The CDR3 nucleotides read TGTGCCAGCAGCTCGGAGGAGGGACAGGGTTATTCACCCCTCCACTTT.

The chain recombines TRBV5-1 with TRBJ2-7; 9 positions agree with TRBD1. The trim removed 3 bases at V and 2 bases at J, leaving 3 bases unmatched. Looked up from germline, CDR1 is SGHRS and CDR2 is YFSETQ. This CDR3 contains 14 residues. CDR3 sequence: CASSSDRGAYEQYF. The CDR3 DNA reads TGCGCCAGCAGCTCGGACAGGGGAGCCTACGAGCAGTACTTC.

About this clone: In the same sample, other DNA sequences code for this CDR3. This rearrangement joins TRBV5-1 to TRBJ1-1; D is uncertain. The germline V and J ends were trimmed by 4 bases and 0 bases, with 7 bases remaining between them. This CDR3 has 13 residues. CDR1 and CDR2 from the germline V gene are SGHRS and YFSETQ. Here the CDR3 reads CASSGTVNTEAFF. The CDR3 DNA reads TGCGCCAGCAGCGGCACAGTGAACACTGAAGCTTTCTTT. The full variable domain, completed using reference TRBV5-1 and TRBJ1-1, is KAGVTQTPRYLIKTRGQQVTLSCSPISGHRSVSWYQQTPGQGLQFLFEYFSETQRNKGNFPGRFSGRQFSNSRSEMNVSTLELGDSALYLCASSGTVNTEAFFGQGTRLTVV.

A single count supports this clone. The chain recombines TRBV6-2 or TRBV6-3 with TRBJ2-5, with 9 bases identical to TRBD1. With 5 bases clipped from V and 1 base from J, the junction kept 11 bases outside the gene matches. Germline V gene data show CDR1 as MNHEY and CDR2 as SVGEGT. The length of the CDR3 is 17 residues. CDR3 nucleotides: TGTGCCAGCAGTCGCCCCGGGACAGGGAAAGCCCAAGAGACCCAGTACTTC. It encodes CASSRPGTGKAQETQYF.

The genes are TRBV19 and TRBJ1-5, with 7 bases lining up with TRBD1. Per germline, CDR1 LNHDA and CDR2 SQIVND (reference sequence). V dropped 1 base and J dropped 4; count of bases not matched to a gene: 13. The CDR3 has 18 residues. This chain's CDR3 is CASSIVRARGLGNQPQHF. In DNA form, the CDR3 reads TGTGCCAGTAGTATAGTACGAGCGAGGGGGCTCGGGAATCAGCCCCAGCATTTT.

V is TRBV29-1 and J is TRBJ1-1; D is possibly TRBD1 (5 bases). The V and J ends lost 3 bases and 5 bases respectively, with 10 bases between them. Germline V CDR1 and CDR2: SQVTM, ANQGSEA. This CDR3 has 12 amino acids. CDR3 region: CSVDGGGTEAFF. CDR3 nucleotides: TGCAGCGTTGACGGGGGAGGAACTGAAGCTTTCTTT.

This rearrangement joins TRBV6-5 to TRBJ2-7, with D possibly being TRBD2 (5 bases). The germline CDR1 and CDR2 sequences are MNHEY and SVGAGI. Trimming cost V 4 bases and J 1 base, with 11 bases left between them. This CDR3 has 14 residues. For the CDR3, the DNA is TGTGCCAGCAGTTTTTCCGGGGATTCCTACGAGCAGTACTTC. Amino acids: CASSFSGDSYEQYF.

This chain connects TRBV9 to TRBJ1-1; no reliable D call. Trimming shortened V by 3 bases and J by 0 bases, and 3 bases separated the two germline ends. This CDR3 region has 12 residues. The germline V gene encodes CDR1 SGDLS and CDR2 YYNGEE. Here the CDR3 DNA reads TGTGCCAGCAGCGCCATGAACACTGAAGCTTTCTTT. Its translation: CASSAMNTEAFF.

The chain recombines TRBV10-3 with TRBJ1-1; the D gene is possibly TRBD1 (5 bases). The length of the CDR3 is 14 residues. The ends were cut back, 2 bases at V and 6 bases at J, with 13 bases in the middle. Germline values: CDR1 ENHRY, CDR2 SYGVKD. CDR3 coding DNA: TGTGCCATCAGTGAGGGGCAGGGTAATTCTGAAGCTTTCTTT. Translation: CAISEGQGNSEAFF.

The J gene is TRBJ1-1, the V gene TRBV9; the D gene is possibly TRBD1 (5 bases). The CDR3 runs 13 residues. Trimming took off 0 bases at V and 5 bases at J, with 8 bases between the two ends. The germline CDR1 and CDR2 sequences are SGDLS and YYNGEE. CDR3: CASSVVAGTEAFF. CDR3 nucleotide sequence: TGTGCCAGCAGCGTAGTAGCAGGGACTGAAGCTTTCTTT.

The V and J genes are TRBV6-4 and TRBJ2-7, with D possibly TRBD2 on 5 matching bases. This CDR3 is 18 amino acids long. The germline gives CDR1 MRHNA, CDR2 SNTAGT. Trimming took off 10 bases at V and 2 bases at J, with 30 bases between the two ends. The CDR3 region is CATYQPISLGAPTYEQYF. The CDR3 DNA reads TGTGCCACCTATCAACCCATCTCCCTGGGAGCTCCTACCTACGAGCAGTACTTC.

The chain employs TRBV12-3 or TRBV12-4 and TRBJ1-2, with 8 bases identical to TRBD1. After removal of 7 bases from V and 5 bases from J, the junction contained 6 bases not matched to a gene. The CDR3 contains 13 residues. The CDR3 protein is CASTLGTGYGYTF. The CDR3 DNA reads TGTGCCAGCACCCTCGGGACAGGTTATGGCTACACCTTC.

V gene TRBV7-2 combines with J gene TRBJ2-3, with TRBD2 identical over 8 bases. V dropped 5 bases and J dropped 2; count of bases not matched to a gene: 6. Germline V gene lookup returns CDR1 SGHTA and CDR2 FQGNSA. This CDR3 is built from 15 residues. The CDR3, as DNA: TGTGCCAGCAGCAAACGGACTAGCATCACAGATACGCAGTATTTT. Translated, it gives CASSKRTSITDTQYF.

V is TRBV27 and J is TRBJ2-2; 8 nucleotides line up with TRBD1. The J segment lost 0 bases and the V segment lost 7 bases, leaving 10 bases of the junction unmatched. The CDR3 loop spans 17 amino acids. CDR1 MNHEY and CDR2 SMNVEV come from the germline V gene (reference sequence). The CDR3 region has the DNA TGTGCCAGCACCCGAATTGGGACAGGCGCGAACACCGGGGAGCTGTTTTTT. The encoded protein is CASTRIGTGANTGELFF.

This clone has at least ten counts. This chain joins TRBV7-2 and TRBJ2-7, with D perhaps matching TRBD2 (6 bases). The CDR3 runs 13 residues. Germline V gene data show CDR1 as SGHTA and CDR2 as FQGNSA. Trimming pared 4 bases from V and 2 bases from J, leaving 9 bases between. The CDR3: CASSSERAYEQYF. The CDR3 nucleotides read TGTGCCAGCAGCTCGGAGCGGGCCTACGAGCAGTACTTC.

The CDR3 DNA is TGTGCCAGCAGTTTACAGGGCGTGAACACTGAAGCTTTCTTT. This gives the protein CASSLQGVNTEAFF. The chain combines TRBV2 with TRBJ1-1; D possibly corresponds to TRBD1 (6 bases). The germline V and J ends were trimmed by 5 bases and 0 bases, with 10 bases remaining between them. The CDR3 has 14 residues. From germline, CDR1 is SNHLY and CDR2 FYNNEI.

This chain uses TRBV4-1 with TRBJ2-7; 8 nucleotides match TRBD2. This CDR3 is built from 15 residues. The germline V gene encodes CDR1 MGHRA and CDR2 YSYEKL. With V trimmed by 3 bases and J by 3 bases, 7 bases remained unmatched. In DNA form, the CDR3 reads TGCGCCAGCAGCCAGGAACTAGCGGATAACTACGAGCAGTACTTC. It specifies CASSQELADNYEQYF.

A single count supports this clone. The gene calls are TRBV6-5 and TRBJ1-1; weak D call: TRBD1 (6 bases). From germline, CDR1 is MNHEY and CDR2 SVGAGI. CDR3 size: 13 residues. V was cut by 4 bases and J by 7 bases, with 13 bases left in between. The CDR3 region has the DNA TGTGCCAGCAGTTTTCAGGGGAAGCATGAAGCTTTCTTT. Translated: CASSFQGKHEAFF.

The gene calls are TRBV6-2 or TRBV6-3 and TRBJ2-7, with a tentative D call TRBD1 (5 bases). Germline V gene data show CDR1 as MNHEY and CDR2 as SVGEGT. Trimming removed 2 bases from V and 10 bases from J, with 12 bases in between. The CDR3 totals 12 residues. CDR3 bases: TGTGCCAGCAGTTACGGACACAGGTACCAGTACTTC. It translates to CASSYGHRYQYF.

This clone was seen once. The chain links TRBV28 to TRBJ2-1, with D possibly being TRBD2 (6 bases). This CDR3 has 15 amino acids. Germline V gives CDR1 MDHEN, CDR2 SYDVKM. V was trimmed by 6 bases and J by 10 bases, leaving 22 bases between them. The CDR3, as DNA: TGTGCCAGCAGCCAACACCGGGACTTTCGCGGGGAGCAGTTCTTC. It translates to CASSQHRDFRGEQFF.

The chain combines TRBV5-6 with TRBJ1-4; TRBD1 is a possible D gene (5 bases). V lost 5 bases and J lost 8, with 13 bases in between. CDR3 length: 13 amino acids. CDR1 is SGHDT, CDR2 YYEEEE, per germline. The CDR3 region has the DNA TGTGCCAGCAGTTCTAACCGGGGGGAAAAACTGTTTTTT. It encodes CASSSNRGEKLFF.

The chain combines TRBV11-3 with TRBJ2-1, with D possibly TRBD2 on 6 matching bases. Germline CDR1 SGHNT, CDR2 YENEEA. Trimming took off 3 bases at V and 7 bases at J, with 13 bases between the two ends. The CDR3 is made up of 14 amino acids. CDR3 residues: CASSFSGPGNEQFF. The CDR3 bases are TGTGCCAGCAGCTTTAGCGGACCCGGGAATGAGCAGTTCTTC. The full variable domain, its missing parts supplied by reference TRBV11-3 and TRBJ2-1, is EAGVVQSPRYKIIEKKQPVAFWCNPISGHNTLYWYLQNLGQGPELLIRYENEEAVDDSQLPKDRFSAERLKGVDSTLKIQPAELGDSAVYLCASSFSGPGNEQFFGPGTRLTVL.